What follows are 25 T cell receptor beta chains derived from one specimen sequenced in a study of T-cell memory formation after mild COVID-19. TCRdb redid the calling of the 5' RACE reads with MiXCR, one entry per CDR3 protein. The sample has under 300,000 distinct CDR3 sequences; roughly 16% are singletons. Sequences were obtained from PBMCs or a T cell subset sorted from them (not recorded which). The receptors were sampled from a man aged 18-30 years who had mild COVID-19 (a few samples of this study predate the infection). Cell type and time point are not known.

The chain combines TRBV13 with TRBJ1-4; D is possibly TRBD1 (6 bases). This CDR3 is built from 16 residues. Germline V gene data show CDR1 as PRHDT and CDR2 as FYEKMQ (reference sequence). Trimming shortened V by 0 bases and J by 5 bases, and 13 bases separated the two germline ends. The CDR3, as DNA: TGTGCCAGCAGCTTAGGTACAGGGAAAAGAAATGAAAAACTGTTTTTT. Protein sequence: CASSLGTGKRNEKLFF.

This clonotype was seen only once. The CDR3 DNA reads TGTGCCTGGAGTGCAGAGGTCGAGCAGTACTTC. This gives the protein CAWSAEVEQYF. The chain recombines TRBV30 with TRBJ2-7, with D unresolved. CDR1 GTSNPN and CDR2 SVGIG come from the germline V gene (reference sequence). This CDR3 region has 11 residues. Trimming stripped 1 base from V and 6 bases from J, with 7 bases between.

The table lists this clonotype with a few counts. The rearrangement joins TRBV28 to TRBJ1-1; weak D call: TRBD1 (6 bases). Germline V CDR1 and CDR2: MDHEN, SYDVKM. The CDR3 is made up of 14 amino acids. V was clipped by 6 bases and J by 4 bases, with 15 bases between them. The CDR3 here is CASRYQGKGTEAFF. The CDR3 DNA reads TGTGCCAGCAGGTACCAGGGGAAGGGCACTGAAGCTTTCTTT.

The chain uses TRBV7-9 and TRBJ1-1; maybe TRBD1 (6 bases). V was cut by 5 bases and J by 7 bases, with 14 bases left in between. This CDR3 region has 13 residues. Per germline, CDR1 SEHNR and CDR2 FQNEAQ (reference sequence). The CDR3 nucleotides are TGTGCCAGCAGCGTCAGGGGAGTGGGTGAAGCTTTCTTT. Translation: CASSVRGVGEAFF. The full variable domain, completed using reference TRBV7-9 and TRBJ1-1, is DTGVSQNPRHKITKRGQNVTFRCDPISEHNRLYWYRQTLGQGPEFLTYFQNEAQLEKSRLLSDRFSAERPKGSFSTLEIQRTEQGDSAMYLCASSVRGVGEAFFGQGTRLTVV.

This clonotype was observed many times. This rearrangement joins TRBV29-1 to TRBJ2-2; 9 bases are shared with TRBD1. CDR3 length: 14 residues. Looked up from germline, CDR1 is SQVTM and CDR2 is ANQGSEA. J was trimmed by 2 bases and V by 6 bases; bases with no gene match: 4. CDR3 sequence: CSVEGQGNTGELFF. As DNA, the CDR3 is TGCAGCGTGGAGGGACAGGGAAACACCGGGGAGCTGTTTTTT.

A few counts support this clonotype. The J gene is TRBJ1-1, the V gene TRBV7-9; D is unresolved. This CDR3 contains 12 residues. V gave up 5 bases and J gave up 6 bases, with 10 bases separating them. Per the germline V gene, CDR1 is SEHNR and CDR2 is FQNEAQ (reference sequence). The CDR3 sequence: CASSPRVPEAFF. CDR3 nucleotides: TGTGCCAGCAGCCCTAGGGTGCCTGAAGCTTTCTTT.

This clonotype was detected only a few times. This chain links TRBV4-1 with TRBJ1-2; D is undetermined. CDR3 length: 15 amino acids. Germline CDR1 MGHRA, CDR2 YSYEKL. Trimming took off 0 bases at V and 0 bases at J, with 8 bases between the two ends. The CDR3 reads CASSQDSAANYGYTF. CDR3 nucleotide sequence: TGCGCCAGCAGCCAAGATTCAGCAGCTAACTATGGCTACACCTTC.

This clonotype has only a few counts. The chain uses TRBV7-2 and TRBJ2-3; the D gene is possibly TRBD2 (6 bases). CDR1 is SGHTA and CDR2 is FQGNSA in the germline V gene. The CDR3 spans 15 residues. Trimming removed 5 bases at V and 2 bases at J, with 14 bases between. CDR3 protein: CASSQWRALTDTQYF. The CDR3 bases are TGTGCCAGCAGCCAGTGGAGGGCCCTCACAGATACGCAGTATTTT.

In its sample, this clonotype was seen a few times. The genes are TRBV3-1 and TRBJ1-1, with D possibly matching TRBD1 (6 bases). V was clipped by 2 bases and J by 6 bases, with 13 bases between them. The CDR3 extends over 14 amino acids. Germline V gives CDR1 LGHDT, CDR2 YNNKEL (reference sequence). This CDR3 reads CASSQRTGFAEAFF. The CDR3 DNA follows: TGTGCCAGCAGCCAAAGAACAGGGTTCGCTGAAGCTTTCTTT.

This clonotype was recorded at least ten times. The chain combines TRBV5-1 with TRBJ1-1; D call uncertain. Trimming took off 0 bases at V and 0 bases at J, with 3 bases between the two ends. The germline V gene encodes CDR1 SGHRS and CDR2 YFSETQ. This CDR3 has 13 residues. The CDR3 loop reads CASSLDLNTEAFF. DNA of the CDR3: TGCGCCAGCAGCTTGGATTTGAACACTGAAGCTTTCTTT.

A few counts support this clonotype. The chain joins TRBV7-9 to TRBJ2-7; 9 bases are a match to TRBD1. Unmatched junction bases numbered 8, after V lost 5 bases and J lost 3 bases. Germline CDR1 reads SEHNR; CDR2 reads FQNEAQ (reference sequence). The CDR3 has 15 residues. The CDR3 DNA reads TGTGCCAGCAGCCTGGGGACAGGGCCGTACTACGAGCAGTACGTC. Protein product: CASSLGTGPYYEQYV.

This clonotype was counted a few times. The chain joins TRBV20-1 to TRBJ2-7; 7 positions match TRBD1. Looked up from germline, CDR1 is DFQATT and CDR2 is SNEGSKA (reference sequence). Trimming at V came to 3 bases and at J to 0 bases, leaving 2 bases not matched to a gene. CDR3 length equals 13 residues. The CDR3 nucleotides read TGCAGTGCTAGGACAGGGTACTCCTACGAGCAGTACGTC. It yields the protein CSARTGYSYEQYV.

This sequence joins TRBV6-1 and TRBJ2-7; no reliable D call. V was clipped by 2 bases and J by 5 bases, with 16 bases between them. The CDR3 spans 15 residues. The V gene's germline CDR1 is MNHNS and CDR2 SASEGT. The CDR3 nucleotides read TGTGCCAGCAGTGAAAGGGTTACATGGGCCGACGAGCAGTACGTC. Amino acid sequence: CASSERVTWADEQYV.

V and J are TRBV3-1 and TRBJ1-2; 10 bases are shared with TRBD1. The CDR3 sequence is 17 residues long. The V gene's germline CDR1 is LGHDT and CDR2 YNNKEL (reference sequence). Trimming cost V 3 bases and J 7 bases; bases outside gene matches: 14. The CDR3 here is CASSHQIGDRGRSGYTF. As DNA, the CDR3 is TGTGCCAGCAGCCACCAGATCGGGGACAGGGGACGGAGTGGCTACACCTTC.

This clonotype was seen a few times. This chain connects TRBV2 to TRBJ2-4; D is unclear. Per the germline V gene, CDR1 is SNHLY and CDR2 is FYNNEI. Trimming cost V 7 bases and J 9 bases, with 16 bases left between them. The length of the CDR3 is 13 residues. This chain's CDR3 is CASIEFEGLIQYF. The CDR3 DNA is TGTGCCAGCATTGAGTTTGAAGGCCTCATTCAGTACTTC.

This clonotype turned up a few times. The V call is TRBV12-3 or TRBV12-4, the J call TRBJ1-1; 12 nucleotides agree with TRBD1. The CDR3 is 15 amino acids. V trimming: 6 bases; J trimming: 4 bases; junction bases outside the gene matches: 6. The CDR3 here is CASRGTGGWSTEAFF. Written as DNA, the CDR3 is TGTGCCAGCAGGGGGACAGGGGGCTGGTCCACTGAAGCTTTCTTT.

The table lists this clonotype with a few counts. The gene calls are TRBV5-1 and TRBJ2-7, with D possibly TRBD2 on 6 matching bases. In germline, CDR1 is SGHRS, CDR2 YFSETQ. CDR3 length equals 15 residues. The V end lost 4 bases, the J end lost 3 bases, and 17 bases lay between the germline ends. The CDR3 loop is CASSLEGNWNYEQYF. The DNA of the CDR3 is TGCGCCAGCAGCCTGGAGGGGAATTGGAACTACGAGCAGTACTTC.

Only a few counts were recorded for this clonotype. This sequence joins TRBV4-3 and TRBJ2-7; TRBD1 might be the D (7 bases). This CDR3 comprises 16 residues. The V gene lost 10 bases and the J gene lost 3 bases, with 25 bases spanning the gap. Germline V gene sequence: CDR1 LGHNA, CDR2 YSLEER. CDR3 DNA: TGCGCCACGGGGGACAGAGCCTTCCGGGCTTGCTACGAGCAGTACTTC. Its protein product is CATGDRAFRACYEQYF.

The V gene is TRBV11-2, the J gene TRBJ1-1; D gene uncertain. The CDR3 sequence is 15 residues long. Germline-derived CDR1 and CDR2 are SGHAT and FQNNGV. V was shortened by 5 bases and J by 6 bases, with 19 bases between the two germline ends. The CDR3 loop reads CASSPSLVGLAEAFF. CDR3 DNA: TGTGCCAGCAGCCCCTCCCTTGTCGGGTTGGCTGAAGCTTTCTTT. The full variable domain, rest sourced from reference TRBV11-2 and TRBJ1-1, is EAGVAQSPRYKIIEKRQSVAFWCNPISGHATLYWYQQILGQGPKLLIQFQNNGVVDDSQLPKDRFSAERLKGVDSTLKIQPAKLEDSAVYLCASSPSLVGLAEAFFGQGTRLTVV.

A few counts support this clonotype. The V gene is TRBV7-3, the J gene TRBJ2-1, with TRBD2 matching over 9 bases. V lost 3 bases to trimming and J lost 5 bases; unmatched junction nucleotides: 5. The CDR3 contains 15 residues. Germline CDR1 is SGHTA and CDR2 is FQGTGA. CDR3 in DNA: TGTGCCAGCAGCTTTGGACTAGCGAGGGACAATGAGCAGTTCTTC. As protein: CASSFGLARDNEQFF.

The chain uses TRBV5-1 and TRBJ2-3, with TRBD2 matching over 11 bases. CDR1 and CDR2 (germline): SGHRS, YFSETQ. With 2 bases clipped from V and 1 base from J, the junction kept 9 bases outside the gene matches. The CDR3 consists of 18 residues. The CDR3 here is CASSFGGLAGGRTDTQYF. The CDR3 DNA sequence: TGCGCCAGCAGCTTCGGTGGGCTAGCGGGGGGACGCACAGATACGCAGTATTTT.

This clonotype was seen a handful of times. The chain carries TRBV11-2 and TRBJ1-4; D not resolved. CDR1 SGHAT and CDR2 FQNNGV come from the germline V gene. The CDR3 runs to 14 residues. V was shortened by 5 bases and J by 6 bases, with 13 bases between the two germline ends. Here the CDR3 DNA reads TGTGCCAGCAGCCCAACAGTGGGTTATGAAAAACTGTTTTTT. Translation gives CASSPTVGYEKLFF.

In nucleotides, the CDR3 is TGTGCCAGCAGCTTCTCCAGGCAGGGCACTGAAGCTTTCTTT. Its protein is CASSFSRQGTEAFF. The chain joins TRBV12-3 or TRBV12-4 to TRBJ1-1, with a tentative D call TRBD1 (5 bases). This CDR3 spans 14 amino acids. Trimming pared 6 bases from V and 4 bases from J, leaving 15 bases between.

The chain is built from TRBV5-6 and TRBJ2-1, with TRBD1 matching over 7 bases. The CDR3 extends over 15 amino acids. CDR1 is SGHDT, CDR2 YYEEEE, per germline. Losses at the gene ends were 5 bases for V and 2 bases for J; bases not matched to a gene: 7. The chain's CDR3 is CASRPQGVTYNEQFF. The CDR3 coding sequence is TGTGCCAGCAGACCCCAGGGGGTTACCTACAATGAGCAGTTCTTC. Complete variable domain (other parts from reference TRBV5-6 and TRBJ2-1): DAGVTQSPTHLIKTRGQQVTLRCSPKSGHDTVSWYQQALGQGPQFIFQYYEEEERQRGNFPDRFSGHQFPNYSSELNVNALLLGDSALYLCASRPQGVTYNEQFFGPGTRLTVL.

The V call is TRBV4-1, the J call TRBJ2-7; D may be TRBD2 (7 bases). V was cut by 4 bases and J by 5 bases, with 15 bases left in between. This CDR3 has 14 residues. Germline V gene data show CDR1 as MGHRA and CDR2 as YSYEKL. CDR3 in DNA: TGCGCCAGCAGCCGACTAGCCGGGACACACGAGCAGTACTTC. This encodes CASSRLAGTHEQYF.